The 21 T cell receptor beta chains in this list originate from one sample, sequenced in a study of response to subunit inactivated influenza vaccine. MiXCR, applied by TCRdb to the RT-PCR reads, yields one record per CDR3 protein. The sample holds 860,000 or so distinct CDR3 sequences, over 20% seen once. Sequencing was performed on PBMCs from blood, taken roughly 5 days after vaccination. These receptors came from a man aged 45 to 65 who received an inactivated influenza vaccine.

This clonotype was observed a few times. This sequence joins TRBV7-9 and TRBJ1-3; unclear D gene. This CDR3 spans 15 amino acids. From germline, CDR1 is SEHNR and CDR2 FQNEAQ (reference sequence). The V gene lost 3 bases and the J gene lost 2 bases, with 11 bases spanning the gap. CDR3 region: CASSFPPGPGNTIYF. CDR3 DNA: TGTGCCAGCAGCTTCCCCCCCGGTCCTGGAAACACCATATATTTT.

The chain is built from TRBV20-1 and TRBJ2-1; maybe TRBD2 (5 bases). Germline CDR1 and CDR2: DFQATT and SNEGSKA (reference sequence). Trimming pared 5 bases from V and 7 bases from J, leaving 12 bases between. The CDR3 totals 12 residues. CDR3 amino acids: CSALSSGNEQFF. CDR3 DNA sequence: TGCAGTGCTTTGTCGTCGGGAAATGAGCAGTTCTTC.

There are a few counts of this clonotype. The chain joins TRBV20-1 to TRBJ2-5; tentatively, D is TRBD1 or TRBD2 (5 bases each). CDR1 and CDR2 (germline): DFQATT, SNEGSKA (reference sequence). The germline V and J ends were trimmed by 3 bases and 5 bases, with 22 bases remaining between them. CDR3 length: 16 residues. CDR3 residues: CSARAPGTPVWETQYF. The CDR3, as DNA: TGCAGTGCTAGGGCCCCAGGGACCCCCGTCTGGGAGACCCAGTACTTC.

This clonotype was picked up a small number of times. The chain joins TRBV12-3 or TRBV12-4 to TRBJ2-3; possible D gene TRBD2, 5 bases. CDR3 length: 12 residues. Trimming shortened V by 6 bases and J by 5 bases, and 9 bases separated the two germline ends. The CDR3 loop is CASSNGGDTQYF. For the CDR3, the DNA is TGTGCCAGCAGCAATGGAGGAGATACGCAGTATTTT.

This clonotype was observed a few times. This chain links TRBV6-2 or TRBV6-3 with TRBJ2-1, with D perhaps TRBD2 (6 bases). Trimming stripped 3 bases from V and 6 bases from J, with 18 bases between. The CDR3 extends over 16 amino acids. Germline V lookup: CDR1 MNHEY, CDR2 SVGEGT. The DNA for the CDR3 is TGTGCCAGCAGTTATTTTAGACTAGTGGATTCCAATGAGCAGTTCTTC. Translated: CASSYFRLVDSNEQFF.

V is TRBV4-1 and J is TRBJ2-7, with a tentative D call TRBD1 (6 bases). This CDR3 is built from 16 residues. V lost 1 base and J lost 4, with 17 bases in between. Germline lookup yields CDR1 MGHRA and CDR2 YSYEKL. CDR3 in amino acids: CASSQVSRDNTYEQYF. CDR3 bases: TGCGCCAGCAGCCAAGTTTCACGGGACAACACTTACGAGCAGTACTTC.

This clonotype was detected a few times. The chain joins TRBV18 to TRBJ2-1; the match to TRBD2 covers 8 bases. The CDR3 has 18 residues. Unmatched junction bases numbered 13, after V lost 1 base and J lost 5 bases. Germline CDR1 is KGHSH and CDR2 is LQKENI. The CDR3 coding sequence is TGTGCCAGCTCACCACGGACTAGCAGGGTGGTGACGAACAATGAGCAGTTCTTC. Amino acids: CASSPRTSRVVTNNEQFF.

This clonotype was detected only a few times. This chain connects TRBV6-1 to TRBJ1-2, with 7 bases matching TRBD1. V lost 7 bases, J lost 5 bases, and 10 bases stayed unmatched. This CDR3 comprises 14 residues. Per germline, CDR1 MNHNS and CDR2 SASEGT. The CDR3 sequence is CASTHSRGIYGYTF. The CDR3 DNA is TGTGCCAGCACCCATTCCAGGGGGATTTATGGCTACACCTTC.

The chain has TRBV6-5 and TRBJ1-6; tentative D call: TRBD1 (6 bases). Looked up from germline, CDR1 is MNHEY and CDR2 is SVGAGI. The V gene lost 2 bases and the J gene lost 10 bases, with 15 bases spanning the gap. This CDR3 is built from 15 residues. The DNA of the CDR3 is TGTGCCAGCAGTTACAACAGGGATTGGGGATCACCCCTCCACTTT. The encoded protein is CASSYNRDWGSPLHF.

This clonotype was picked up a small number of times. J is TRBJ1-5 and V is TRBV20-1; 8 nucleotides line up with TRBD1. Per the germline V gene, CDR1 is DFQATT and CDR2 is SNEGSKA (reference sequence). V was pared by 0 bases and J by 6 bases, with 10 bases of the junction left unmatched. The CDR3 has 16 amino acids. Here the CDR3 reads CSARDARQGSVQPQHF. The DNA for the CDR3 is TGCAGTGCTAGAGATGCGAGACAGGGGTCTGTTCAGCCCCAGCATTTT.

This clonotype showed up just a few times. The chain carries TRBV18 and TRBJ2-3, with 10 bases matching TRBD2. Germline-derived CDR1 and CDR2 are KGHSH and LQKENI. J was trimmed by 3 bases and V by 6 bases; bases with no gene match: 3. This CDR3 has 14 amino acids. In nucleotides, the CDR3 is TGTGCCAGCTCCGGGACTAGCGCGACAGATACGCAGTATTTT. It is translated as CASSGTSATDTQYF.

This chain links TRBV7-9 with TRBJ2-5, with D possibly matching TRBD2 (6 bases). Germline CDR1 SEHNR, CDR2 FQNEAQ (reference sequence). Trimming shortened V by 5 bases and J by 2 bases, and 15 bases separated the two germline ends. This CDR3 comprises 15 residues. In DNA, the CDR3 is TGTGCCAGCAGCCCTAGGGCGCGGGGACAAGAGACCCAGTACTTC. This encodes CASSPRARGQETQYF.

The table lists this clonotype with a few counts. This chain links TRBV5-1 with TRBJ2-2; tentative D call: TRBD1 (6 bases). Germline CDR1 and CDR2: SGHRS and YFSETQ. The CDR3 is 15 residues long. Trimming removed 0 bases at V and 4 bases at J, with 10 bases between. The CDR3 DNA reads as TGCGCCAGCAGCTTGGCCCCCAGGGGCACCGGGGAGCTGTTTTTT. Translated, it gives CASSLAPRGTGELFF.

This chain links TRBV9 with TRBJ1-2; TRBD1 is a possible D gene (6 bases). This CDR3 has 17 amino acids. Germline V gene lookup returns CDR1 SGDLS and CDR2 YYNGEE. V lost 3 bases, J lost 6 bases, and 24 bases lay in between. The CDR3 bases are TGTGCCAGCAGCGCCGAGGGGATGGGGGCCGCGCAACATGGCTACACCTTC. It translates to CASSAEGMGAAQHGYTF.

The chain is built from TRBV20-1 and TRBJ2-7, with a tentative D call TRBD1 (5 bases). Germline V gives CDR1 DFQATT, CDR2 SNEGSKA (reference sequence). Trimming left V 3 bases short and J 6 bases short, with 18 bases between. The CDR3 length is 14 residues. In DNA, the CDR3 is TGCAGTGCTAGGGACATCCAGGGTACGGGCGAGCAGTACTTC. Its translation: CSARDIQGTGEQYF.

The sample holds a few counts of this clonotype. The rearrangement uses TRBV6-1 and TRBJ2-7; D is unclear. CDR3 length equals 13 residues. Germline V gives CDR1 MNHNS, CDR2 SASEGT. Trimming removed 10 bases from V and 1 base from J, with 14 bases in between. For the CDR3, the DNA is TGTGCCACAAAAATCGGGCCTTCCTACGAGCAGTACTTC. Translation: CATKIGPSYEQYF.

J is TRBJ2-1 and V is TRBV7-9, with D possibly matching TRBD1 (5 bases). Germline-derived CDR1 and CDR2 are SEHNR and FQNEAQ (reference sequence). This CDR3 contains 16 residues. The ends were cut back, 1 base at V and 10 bases at J, with 20 bases in the middle. In DNA form, the CDR3 reads TGTGCCAGCAGCTTAGAGGTGGGTAGGGGAAGAGGCGAGCAGTTCTTC. This gives the protein CASSLEVGRGRGEQFF.

The rearrangement uses TRBV9 and TRBJ2-5; 9 bases agree with TRBD2. Per the germline V gene, CDR1 is SGDLS and CDR2 is YYNGEE. This CDR3 is 16 amino acids long. V lost 0 bases and J lost 2; bases outside the gene matches: 5. The CDR3 reads CASSVGLAGQQETQYF. CDR3 DNA sequence: TGTGCCAGCAGCGTAGGTCTAGCGGGACAGCAAGAGACCCAGTACTTC. The variable domain in full, with the rest retrieved from reference TRBV9 and TRBJ2-5, is DSGVTQTPKHLITATGQRVTLRCSPRSGDLSVYWYQQSLDQGLQFLIQYYNGEERAKGNILERFSAQQFPDLHSELNLSSLELGDSALYFCASSVGLAGQQETQYFGPGTRLLVL.

The chain is built from TRBV28 and TRBJ2-3, with D perhaps assigned TRBD1 or TRBD2 (5 bases each). The CDR3 length is 17 residues. The V gene's germline CDR1 is MDHEN and CDR2 SYDVKM. V lost 5 bases, J lost 2 bases, and 20 bases lay in between. The CDR3 nucleotides are TGTGCCAGCAGTCGTCCCGGGACCCGGGCGGACACAGATACGCAGTATTTT. It translates to CASSRPGTRADTDTQYF.

This clonotype showed up many times. The chain combines TRBV9 with TRBJ2-7; 7 positions agree with TRBD2. The CDR3 spans 14 residues. CDR1 SGDLS and CDR2 YYNGEE come from the germline V gene. V lost 1 base to trimming and J lost 5 bases; unmatched junction nucleotides: 6. The CDR3 protein is CASSVRWEGNEQYF. The CDR3 coding sequence is TGTGCCAGCAGCGTAAGGTGGGAGGGCAACGAGCAGTACTTC.

Written as DNA, the CDR3 is TGTGCCAGCTCACCAGCTCTGAGGTACACCGGGGAGCTGTTTTTT. This encodes CASSPALRYTGELFF. The chain joins TRBV18 to TRBJ2-2; D not resolved. Trimming removed 2 bases at V and 3 bases at J, with 10 bases between. Germline CDR1 KGHSH, CDR2 LQKENI. The CDR3 sequence is 15 residues long.